One sample yielded the 15 T cell receptor beta chains listed below, sequenced in a study of T cell responses to AZD1222 COVID-19 vaccine. The assay was immunoSEQ multiplex PCR, and TCRdb's table has in-frame clones only and misses some. The repertoire consists of about 120,000 clones, with 80% to 95% occurring once and the leading ten covering 4% to 5.5%. The sample here was peripheral blood, taken on day 0 of MenACWY control vaccination. The receptor source for this set is an adult in good health.

The rearrangement joins TRBV18 to TRBJ1-5; maybe TRBD1 (5 bases). The V end was cut by 4 bases, the J end by 4 bases, with 14 bases between. Germline loops: CDR1 KGHSH, CDR2 LQKENI. This CDR3 spans 15 amino acids. Here the CDR3 reads CASSLAGGTNQPQHF. CDR3 bases: TGTGCCAGCTCACTGGCTGGGGGGACTAATCAGCCCCAGCATTTT.

The CDR3 DNA follows: TGTGCCAGCAGCTTTTCTCGGGAGGATGGCTACACCTTC. Its protein is CASSFSREDGYTF. This chain joins TRBV7-2 and TRBJ1-2; D remains ambiguous. There are 13 residues in the CDR3. V dropped 3 bases and J dropped 6 bases, with 11 bases sitting between them. Germline-derived CDR1 and CDR2 are SGHTA and FQGNSA.

This chain connects TRBV28 to TRBJ1-6; the D gene is possibly TRBD1 (5 bases). The germline CDR1 and CDR2 sequences are MDHEN and SYDVKM. This CDR3 has 16 amino acids. The V and J ends lost 7 bases and 3 bases respectively, with 16 bases between them. The CDR3 is CASNHRGSGYNSPLHF. DNA for the CDR3: TGTGCCAGCAATCACCGGGGCAGTGGCTATAATTCACCCCTCCACTTT.

CDR3 protein: CASMLGQGGTIYF. In DNA, the CDR3 is TGTGCCAGCATGCTGGGACAGGGAGGTACCATATATTTT. The chain links TRBV2 to TRBJ1-3; 9 nucleotides line up with TRBD1. Trimming took 7 bases from V and 10 from J; bases not matched to a gene: 8. The CDR3 is made up of 13 amino acids. From germline, CDR1 is SNHLY and CDR2 FYNNEI.

The V call is TRBV5-6, the J call TRBJ1-2; a possible D gene is TRBD1 (5 bases). CDR3 size: 13 residues. Germline-derived CDR1 and CDR2 are SGHDT and YYEEEE. The germline V and J ends were trimmed by 7 bases and 0 bases, with 10 bases remaining between them. CDR3 amino acids: CASGGRANYGYTF. CDR3 nucleotides: TGTGCCAGCGGAGGCAGGGCTAACTATGGCTACACCTTC.

The chain recombines TRBV6-5 with TRBJ2-3; D may be TRBD1 or TRBD2 (5 bases each). Trimming removed 6 bases from V and 6 bases from J, with 16 bases in between. The germline V gene has CDR1 MNHEY and CDR2 SVGAGI. There are 14 residues in the CDR3. The CDR3 region has the DNA TGTGCCAGCAGAGCCGGGACCCCGCCTGATACGCAGTATTTT. Translation: CASRAGTPPDTQYF.

A single count supports this clone. This chain connects TRBV19 to TRBJ2-6, with TRBD1 as a possible D gene (5 bases). This CDR3 has 16 amino acids. Germline values: CDR1 LNHDA, CDR2 SQIVND (reference sequence). Trimming shortened V by 7 bases and J by 2 bases, and 15 bases separated the two germline ends. The CDR3 is CASTGRVEPGANVLTF. The DNA of the CDR3 is TGTGCCAGTACTGGCAGGGTGGAACCTGGGGCCAACGTCCTGACTTTC. Using reference TRBV19 and TRBJ2-6 for the parts outside the CDR3, the full variable domain is DGGITQSPKYLFRKEGQNVTLSCEQNLNHDAMYWYRQDPGQGLRLIYYSQIVNDFQKGDIAEGYSVSREKKESFPLTVTSAQKNPTAFYLCASTGRVEPGANVLTFGAGSRLTVL.

This rearrangement joins TRBV7-2 to TRBJ2-5; no reliable D call. From germline, CDR1 is SGHTA and CDR2 FQGNSA. This CDR3 spans 14 amino acids. V was pared by 5 bases and J by 7 bases, with 17 bases between. The CDR3 spells CASSATTGPATQYF. In DNA form, the CDR3 reads TGTGCCAGCAGCGCGACCACCGGCCCGGCGACCCAGTACTTC.

The CDR3, as DNA: TGTGCCATCTCTACCGGGACAACCTCCTACGAGCAGTACTTC. Translating it yields CAISTGTTSYEQYF. V usage is TRBV10-3 and J usage is TRBJ2-7, with a possible D match to TRBD1 (6 bases). This CDR3 is built from 14 residues. The ends were cut back, 8 bases at V and 0 bases at J, with 14 bases in the middle. Germline values: CDR1 ENHRY, CDR2 SYGVKD.

The chain recombines TRBV5-1 with TRBJ2-7, with a weak D call TRBD1 (6 bases). In germline, CDR1 is SGHRS, CDR2 YFSETQ. The CDR3 sequence is 13 residues long. Between the trimmed V and J ends, which lost 7 bases and 3 bases, there was a span of 14 bases. CDR3 in amino acids: CASSPSGVYEQYV. Written as DNA, the CDR3 is TGCGCCAGCTCCCCGTCAGGGGTCTACGAGCAGTACGTC.

The chain combines TRBV19 with TRBJ2-7, with D hard to call. The CDR3 has 13 amino acids. The V gene's germline CDR1 is LNHDA and CDR2 SQIVND (reference sequence). Between the trimmed V and J ends, which lost 5 bases and 6 bases, there was a span of 14 bases. CDR3 sequence (DNA): TGTGCCAGTAGTGAACCTGGACGGAGCGAGCAGTACTTC. Residues: CASSEPGRSEQYF.

This chain joins TRBV28 and TRBJ2-1; D gene uncertain. This CDR3 has 14 residues. Germline CDR1 MDHEN, CDR2 SYDVKM. The V gene lost 2 bases and the J gene lost 7 bases, with 12 bases spanning the gap. The CDR3 region is CASSLQTTGNEQFF. The CDR3, as DNA: TGTGCCAGCAGTTTACAAACGACTGGGAATGAGCAGTTCTTC.

The V and J genes are TRBV24-1 and TRBJ1-1; D is unresolved. Germline V gives CDR1 KGHDR, CDR2 SFDVKD. V lost 6 bases and J lost 4, with 11 bases in between. CDR3 length equals 13 residues. The CDR3 DNA reads TGTGCCACCAGTCTCAGGTACCGCACTGAAGCTTTCTTT. This sequence encodes CATSLRYRTEAFF.

This chain uses TRBV6-4 with TRBJ2-3, with TRBD2 identical over 9 bases. J gave up 0 bases and V 7 bases, and 5 bases lay outside the gene matches. CDR1 MRHNA and CDR2 SNTAGT come from the germline V gene. CDR3 length equals 15 residues. The DNA of the CDR3 is TGTGCCAGCAAAGCGGGGGGCTATAGCACAGATACGCAGTATTTT. This sequence encodes CASKAGGYSTDTQYF.

This clone was observed once. V is TRBV6-2 or TRBV6-3 and J is TRBJ2-2; 9 bases agree with TRBD2. This CDR3 contains 20 residues. CDR1 and CDR2 from the germline V gene are MNHEY and SVGEGT. V shed 4 bases and J 0 bases; nucleotides not matched to a gene: 15. The CDR3 loop is CASSSKPGLALRTNTGELFF. The CDR3 nucleotides are TGTGCCAGCAGTTCCAAACCGGGACTAGCCCTTCGAACGAACACCGGGGAGCTGTTTTTT.